This T cell receptor (beta chain) was found in a study of control samples from healthy donors and cancer patients. Germline values: CDR1 SGHTA, CDR2 FQGNSA. The CDR3 extends over 17 amino acids. Trimming shortened V by 6 bases and J by 0 bases, and 18 bases separated the two germline ends. TCRdb keeps only in-frame clones here, not all; method: immunoSEQ multiplex PCR. This sample yields about 180,000 clones, of which 85% to 95% are seen a single time; 1.1% to 1.5% belongs to the top ten. This chain links TRBV7-2 with TRBJ2-1, with D tentatively TRBD2 (7 bases). The sample was blood. This receptor was identified in a woman in her late teens or twenties in good health. CDR3 nucleotide sequence: TGTGCCAGCAGTTCTGGGAGGGGGGGGACCTCCTACAATGAGCAGTTCTTC. Encoded protein: CASSSGRGGTSYNEQFF.